The rows below give T cell receptor beta chains drawn from one sample of a study of T cell changes during pregnancy in multiple sclerosis. Assay: immunoSEQ multiplex PCR; the TCRdb copy retains only in-frame clones and omits some. The sample has roughly 88,000 clones, more than 85% seen once. The sample in question was peripheral blood, obtained in the first trimester of pregnancy. The receptors come from a female donor with multiple sclerosis, enrolled in a pregnancy study. Both conserved end residues are part of each CDR3. D genes are given only for firm matches. Some rows mark clone size as missing; the rest say once, few, many or name a class of expanded clone.

d_call: TRBD1
j_call: TRBJ1-2
v_call: TRBV4-3
clone_size: .
cdr3_nt: TGCGCCAGCAGCCGAACAGGGGGAGACTTTGGCTACACCTTC
cdr3_aa: CASSRTGGDFGYTF

d_call: .
j_call: TRBJ2-3
v_call: TRBV7-2
clone_size: .
cdr3_nt: TGTGCCAGCAGTTCCAGCGTGGATACGCAGTATTTT
cdr3_aa: CASSSSVDTQYF

d_call: .
j_call: TRBJ2-1
v_call: TRBV27
clone_size: .
cdr3_nt: TGTGCCAGCAGTCGGTTGGATGAGCAGTTCTTC
cdr3_aa: CASSRLDEQFF

d_call: .
j_call: TRBJ1-3
v_call: TRBV6-5
clone_size: .
cdr3_nt: TGTGCCAGCAGTCACCTCCAGATTGGAAACACCATATATTTT
cdr3_aa: CASSHLQIGNTIYF

d_call: .
j_call: TRBJ2-7
v_call: TRBV7-2
clone_size: few
cdr3_nt: TGTGCCAGCAGAGCGGGTACCTACGAGCAGTACTTC
cdr3_aa: CASRAGTYEQYF

d_call: TRBD1
j_call: TRBJ2-1
v_call: TRBV5-1
clone_size: .
cdr3_nt: TGCGCCAGCAGCTTGGCCTTACAGGGGGCAGACAATGAGCAGTTCTTC
cdr3_aa: CASSLALQGADNEQFF

d_call: TRBD1
j_call: TRBJ1-4
v_call: TRBV4-1
clone_size: .
cdr3_nt: TGCGCCAGCAGCCAAACTAACAGGGGCTCCTCAGGAAAACTGTTTTTT
cdr3_aa: CASSQTNRGSSGKLFF

d_call: .
j_call: TRBJ2-7
v_call: TRBV6-6
clone_size: .
cdr3_nt: TGTGCCAGCAGTTATGGAGGGAATGTATGGGAGCAGTACTTC
cdr3_aa: CASSYGGNVWEQYF

d_call: .
j_call: TRBJ1-5
v_call: TRBV6-1
clone_size: .
cdr3_nt: TGTGCCTCGTCGGGGGGGTTAGTTCAGCCCCAGCATTTT
cdr3_aa: CASSGGLVQPQHF

d_call: TRBD1
j_call: TRBJ1-2
v_call: TRBV10-3
clone_size: .
cdr3_nt: TGTGCCATCAGTGAGTCTATCCGCCATCGGGGACAGAGAAACTATGGCTACACCTTC
cdr3_aa: CAISESIRHRGQRNYGYTF

d_call: TRBD1
j_call: TRBJ1-2
v_call: TRBV4-1
clone_size: .
cdr3_nt: TGCGCCAGCAGCCAAGAGTTGGCTAGGGGGCGCCTCCTCGGATACTATGGCTACACCTTC
cdr3_aa: CASSQELARGRLLGYYGYTF

d_call: .
j_call: TRBJ2-1
v_call: TRBV6-5
clone_size: .
cdr3_nt: TGTGCCAGCAGTTACGGGGGCGGGGGTGAGCAGTTCTTC
cdr3_aa: CASSYGGGGEQFF

d_call: TRBD2
j_call: TRBJ2-7
v_call: TRBV5-1
clone_size: .
cdr3_nt: TGCGCCAGCAGCAGGGAGGGCCAGGCTCGGGAGCAGTACTTC
cdr3_aa: CASSREGQAREQYF

d_call: .
j_call: TRBJ2-1
v_call: TRBV5-6
clone_size: .
cdr3_nt: TGTGCCAGCAGCTTGGGTTACCCGAGCTCCTACAATGAGCAGTTCTTC
cdr3_aa: CASSLGYPSSYNEQFF

d_call: TRBD1
j_call: TRBJ1-1
v_call: TRBV6-1
clone_size: .
cdr3_nt: TGTGCCAGCAGTGAAAGCCTTGGGACAGAAACTGAAGCTTTCTTT
cdr3_aa: CASSESLGTETEAFF

d_call: .
j_call: TRBJ1-1
v_call: TRBV4-1
clone_size: .
cdr3_nt: TGCGCCAGCAGCGCCGGGGTGGGGACTGAAGCTTTCTTT
cdr3_aa: CASSAGVGTEAFF

d_call: TRBD2
j_call: TRBJ2-1
v_call: TRBV7-3
clone_size: .
cdr3_nt: TGTGCCAGCAGCTTATACAGCGGGGGCGGCAATGAGCAGTTCTTC
cdr3_aa: CASSLYSGGGNEQFF

d_call: .
j_call: TRBJ2-7
v_call: TRBV4-2
clone_size: once
cdr3_nt: TGTGCCAGCAGGAAACAGGGTTTTGACGAGCAGTACTTC
cdr3_aa: CASRKQGFDEQYF

d_call: TRBD2
j_call: TRBJ2-1
v_call: TRBV5-1
clone_size: .
cdr3_nt: TGCGCCAGCAGCCCTCTAGCGGGAGCCTACAATGAGCAGTTCTTC
cdr3_aa: CASSPLAGAYNEQFF

d_call: TRBD1
j_call: TRBJ1-3
v_call: TRBV4-1
clone_size: .
cdr3_nt: TGCGCCAGCAGCCAAGATGGACAGGGGATAACTGGAAACACCATATATTTT
cdr3_aa: CASSQDGQGITGNTIYF

d_call: .
j_call: TRBJ1-1
v_call: TRBV29-1
clone_size: .
cdr3_nt: TGCAGCGTTGACGGGACTACGAACACTGAAGCTTTCTTT
cdr3_aa: CSVDGTTNTEAFF

d_call: .
j_call: TRBJ2-4
v_call: TRBV28
clone_size: .
cdr3_nt: TGTGCCAGCAGTTTAGGGGGGGCGGCCAAAAACATTCAGTACTTC
cdr3_aa: CASSLGGAAKNIQYF

d_call: TRBD1
j_call: TRBJ1-1
v_call: TRBV7-9
clone_size: .
cdr3_nt: TGTGCCAGCAGCTTCGACAGGGGGCGCGCTGAAGCTTTCTTT
cdr3_aa: CASSFDRGRAEAFF

d_call: .
j_call: TRBJ1-1
v_call: TRBV29-1
clone_size: .
cdr3_nt: TGCAGCGTTGTGTATGGGAGCACTGAAGCTTTCTTT
cdr3_aa: CSVVYGSTEAFF

d_call: TRBD1
j_call: TRBJ1-4
v_call: TRBV4-2
clone_size: .
cdr3_nt: TGTGCCAGCAGACGGACAGGGAGTAATGAAAAACTGTTTTTT
cdr3_aa: CASRRTGSNEKLFF

d_call: .
j_call: TRBJ2-1
v_call: TRBV15
clone_size: .
cdr3_nt: TGTGCCACCAGCGGAAGGACAGCCTCCTACAATGAGCAGTTCTTC
cdr3_aa: CATSGRTASYNEQFF

d_call: TRBD2
j_call: TRBJ2-1
v_call: TRBV27
clone_size: .
cdr3_nt: TGTGCCAGCTGCCGGGGGGGCGCGGAAAACAATGAGCAGTTCTTC
cdr3_aa: CASCRGGAENNEQFF

d_call: TRBD2
j_call: TRBJ2-1
v_call: TRBV30
clone_size: .
cdr3_nt: TGTGCCTGGAGTGTTCTAGCGGGATATGAGCAGTTCTTC
cdr3_aa: CAWSVLAGYEQFF

d_call: TRBD1
j_call: TRBJ1-2
v_call: TRBV27
clone_size: once
cdr3_nt: TGTGCCAGCAGTGTCGGGACAGGGAGCTATGGCTACACCTTC
cdr3_aa: CASSVGTGSYGYTF

d_call: .
j_call: TRBJ2-7
v_call: TRBV5-6
clone_size: .
cdr3_nt: TGTGCCAGCAGCTTGGCGGGTATCCCCTACGAGCAGTACTTC
cdr3_aa: CASSLAGIPYEQYF

d_call: .
j_call: TRBJ2-7
v_call: TRBV6-1
clone_size: .
cdr3_nt: TGTGCCAGCAGTGTGAGTCCCAACTCCTACGAGCAGTACTTC
cdr3_aa: CASSVSPNSYEQYF

d_call: .
j_call: TRBJ1-1
v_call: TRBV4-1
clone_size: few
cdr3_nt: TGCGCCAGCAGCCTGGGACTGGGGAACACTGAAGCTTTCTTT
cdr3_aa: CASSLGLGNTEAFF

d_call: .
j_call: TRBJ2-7
v_call: TRBV2
clone_size: .
cdr3_nt: TGTGCCAGCAAGGGGGCCTACGAGCAGTACTTC
cdr3_aa: CASKGAYEQYF

d_call: TRBD1
j_call: TRBJ2-7
v_call: TRBV6-1
clone_size: .
cdr3_nt: TGTGCCAGCATGGGGACAGGGCGAAACGAGCAGTACTTC
cdr3_aa: CASMGTGRNEQYF

d_call: .
j_call: TRBJ1-1
v_call: TRBV10-2
clone_size: once
cdr3_nt: TGCGCCAGCAGTGCTAGGAACACTGAAGCTTTCTTT
cdr3_aa: CASSARNTEAFF

d_call: .
j_call: TRBJ1-5
v_call: TRBV30
clone_size: .
cdr3_nt: TGTGCCTGGAGCGCGCCCTACAGGGAAAGCAATCAGCCCCAGCATTTT
cdr3_aa: CAWSAPYRESNQPQHF

d_call: TRBD1
j_call: TRBJ1-1
v_call: TRBV6-1
clone_size: .
cdr3_nt: TGTGCCAGCAGTGACAGGGGGCGGATGAACACTGAAGCTTTCTTT
cdr3_aa: CASSDRGRMNTEAFF

d_call: .
j_call: TRBJ1-5
v_call: TRBV19
clone_size: .
cdr3_nt: TGTGCCAGTAGTATATTCGGGTTAACCCATCAGCCCCAGCATTTT
cdr3_aa: CASSIFGLTHQPQHF

d_call: TRBD1
j_call: TRBJ2-1
v_call: TRBV2
clone_size: .
cdr3_nt: TGTGCCAGCAACGGACAGGGATCATACAATGAGCAGTTCTTC
cdr3_aa: CASNGQGSYNEQFF

d_call: .
j_call: TRBJ1-2
v_call: TRBV30
clone_size: .
cdr3_nt: TGTGCCTGGAGTGCCTACAGAGCAAACTATGGCTACACCTTC
cdr3_aa: CAWSAYRANYGYTF

d_call: TRBD2
j_call: TRBJ2-1
v_call: TRBV5-1
clone_size: .
cdr3_nt: TGCGCCAGCAGCTGGGGGACTAGCGGGTCGTACAATGAGCAGTTCTTC
cdr3_aa: CASSWGTSGSYNEQFF

d_call: .
j_call: TRBJ2-1
v_call: TRBV11-2
clone_size: .
cdr3_nt: TGTGCCAGCAGTCCTATACGCGGGACGCATTACAATGAGCAGTTCTTC
cdr3_aa: CASSPIRGTHYNEQFF